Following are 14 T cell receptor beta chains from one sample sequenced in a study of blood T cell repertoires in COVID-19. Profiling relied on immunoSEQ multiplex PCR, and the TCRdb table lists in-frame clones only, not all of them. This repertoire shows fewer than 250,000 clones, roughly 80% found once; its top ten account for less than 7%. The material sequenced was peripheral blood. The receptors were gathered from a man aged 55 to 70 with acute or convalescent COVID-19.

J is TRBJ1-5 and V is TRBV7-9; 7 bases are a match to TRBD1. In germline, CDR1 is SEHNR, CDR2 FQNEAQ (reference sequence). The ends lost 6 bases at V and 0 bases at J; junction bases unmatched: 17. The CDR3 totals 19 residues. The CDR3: CASRHYPRDSLYSNQPQHF. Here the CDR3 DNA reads TGTGCCAGCAGGCACTACCCCAGGGACAGCCTTTATAGCAATCAGCCCCAGCATTTT.

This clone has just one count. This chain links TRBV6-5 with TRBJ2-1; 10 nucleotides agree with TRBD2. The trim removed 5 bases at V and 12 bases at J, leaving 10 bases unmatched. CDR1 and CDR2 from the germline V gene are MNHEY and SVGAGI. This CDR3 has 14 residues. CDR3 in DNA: TGTGCCAGCAGTCAGCGGGAGGGCCGACGAGTGCAGTTCTTC. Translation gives CASSQREGRRVQFF.

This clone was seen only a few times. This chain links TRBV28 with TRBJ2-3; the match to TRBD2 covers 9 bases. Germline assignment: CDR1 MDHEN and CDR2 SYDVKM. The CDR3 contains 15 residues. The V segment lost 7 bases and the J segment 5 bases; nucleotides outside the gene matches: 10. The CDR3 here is CASNPGLARGDTQYF. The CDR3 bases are TGTGCCAGCAACCCAGGACTAGCGAGGGGAGATACGCAGTATTTT.

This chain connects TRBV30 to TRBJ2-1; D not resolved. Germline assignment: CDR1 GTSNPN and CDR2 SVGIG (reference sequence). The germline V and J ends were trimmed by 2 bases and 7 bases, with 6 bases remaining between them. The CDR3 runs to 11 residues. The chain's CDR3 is CAWSLLNEQFF. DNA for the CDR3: TGTGCCTGGAGTCTCCTGAATGAGCAGTTCTTC.

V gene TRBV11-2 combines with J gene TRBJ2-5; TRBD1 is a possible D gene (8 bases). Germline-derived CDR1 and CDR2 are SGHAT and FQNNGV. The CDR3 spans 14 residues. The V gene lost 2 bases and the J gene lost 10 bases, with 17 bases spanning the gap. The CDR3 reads CASSLNNRGGGQYF. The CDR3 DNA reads TGTGCCAGCAGCTTAAACAACAGGGGGGGTGGCCAGTACTTC. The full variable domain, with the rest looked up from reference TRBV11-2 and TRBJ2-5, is EAGVAQSPRYKIIEKRQSVAFWCNPISGHATLYWYQQILGQGPKLLIQFQNNGVVDDSQLPKDRFSAERLKGVDSTLKIQPAKLEDSAVYLCASSLNNRGGGQYFGPGTRLLVL.

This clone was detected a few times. The CDR3 region has the DNA TGTGCCAGCAGTTCATCTGGGAGCTATGGCTACACCTTC. This codes for CASSSSGSYGYTF. The chain couples TRBV6-2 or TRBV6-3 to TRBJ1-2; D remains unclear. This CDR3 is 13 amino acids long. The germline gives CDR1 MNHEY, CDR2 SVGEGT. V dropped 4 bases and J dropped 4 bases, with 10 bases sitting between them.

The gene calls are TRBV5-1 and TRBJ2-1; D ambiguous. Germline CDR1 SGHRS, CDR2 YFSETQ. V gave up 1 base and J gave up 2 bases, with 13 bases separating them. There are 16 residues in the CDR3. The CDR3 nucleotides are TGCGCCAGCAGCTTGCCCAGACTGACTGCCTACAATGAGCAGTTCTTC. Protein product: CASSLPRLTAYNEQFF.

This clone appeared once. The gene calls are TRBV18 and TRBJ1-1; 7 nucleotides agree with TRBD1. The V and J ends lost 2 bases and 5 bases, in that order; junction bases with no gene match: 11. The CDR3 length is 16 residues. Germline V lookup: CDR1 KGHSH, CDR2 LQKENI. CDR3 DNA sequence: TGTGCCAGCTCACCAAGGGACAGAGGTTCGGAAACTGAAGCTTTCTTT. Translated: CASSPRDRGSETEAFF.

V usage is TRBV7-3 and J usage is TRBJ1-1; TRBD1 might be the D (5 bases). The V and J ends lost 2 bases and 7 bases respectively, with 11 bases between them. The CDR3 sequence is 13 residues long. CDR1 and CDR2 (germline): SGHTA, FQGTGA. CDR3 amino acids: CASSLSRVSEAFF. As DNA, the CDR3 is TGTGCCAGCAGCTTATCCAGGGTCAGTGAAGCTTTCTTT.

The CDR3 DNA is TGTGCCAGCAGTTACTCGATTGCGCGAGATGAGCAGTTCTTC. It yields the protein CASSYSIARDEQFF. The rearrangement joins TRBV6-2 or TRBV6-3 to TRBJ2-1; D unclear. Trimming took 0 bases from V and 8 from J, leaving 11 bases between them. CDR3 length equals 14 residues. Germline CDR1 is MNHEY and CDR2 is SVGEGT.

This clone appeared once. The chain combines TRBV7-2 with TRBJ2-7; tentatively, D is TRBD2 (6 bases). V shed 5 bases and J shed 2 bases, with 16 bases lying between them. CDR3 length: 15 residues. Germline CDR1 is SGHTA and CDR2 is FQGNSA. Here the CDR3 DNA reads TGTGCCAGCAGCCTCTCAACGGGACTTACCTACGAGCAGTACTTC. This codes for CASSLSTGLTYEQYF.

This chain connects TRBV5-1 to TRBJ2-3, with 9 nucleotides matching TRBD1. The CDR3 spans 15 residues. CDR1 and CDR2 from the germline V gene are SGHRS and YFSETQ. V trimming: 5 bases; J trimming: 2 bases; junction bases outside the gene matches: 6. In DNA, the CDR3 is TGCGCCAGCAGTGTCCGGGACAGGGTCACAGATACGCAGTATTTT. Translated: CASSVRDRVTDTQYF.

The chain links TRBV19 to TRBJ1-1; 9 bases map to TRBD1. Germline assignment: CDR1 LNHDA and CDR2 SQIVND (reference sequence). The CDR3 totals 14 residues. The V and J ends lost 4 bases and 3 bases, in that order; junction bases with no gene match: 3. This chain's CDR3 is CASSTGQGYTEAFF. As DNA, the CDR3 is TGTGCCAGTAGTACGGGACAGGGATACACTGAAGCTTTCTTT. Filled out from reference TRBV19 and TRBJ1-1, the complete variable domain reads DGGITQSPKYLFRKEGQNVTLSCEQNLNHDAMYWYRQDPGQGLRLIYYSQIVNDFQKGDIAEGYSVSREKKESFPLTVTSAQKNPTAFYLCASSTGQGYTEAFFGQGTRLTVV.

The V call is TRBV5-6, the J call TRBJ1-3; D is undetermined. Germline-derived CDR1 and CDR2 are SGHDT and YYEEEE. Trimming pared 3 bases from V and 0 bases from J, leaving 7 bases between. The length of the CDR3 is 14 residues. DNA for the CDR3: TGTGCCAGCAGCTCTACCACCTCTGGAAACACCATATATTTT. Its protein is CASSSTTSGNTIYF.